Given below is one T cell receptor beta chain in context. Its antigen is not known. Cells designated naive CD8 were CD45RO-negative and were positively selected for CCR7, with terminally differentiated effector memory CD45RA+ cells excluded. The sample comes from a study of shared clonotypes between healthy human individuals. Points from the study as a whole: When compared with the clonotypes that were shared by all four sorted-subset donors, the non-shared clonotypes turned out to have lower generation probabilities. The low donor count limited represented genetic and exposure-history diversity.

Trimming took off 0 bases at V and 3 bases at J, with 13 bases between the two ends. Germline V gives CDR1 SGHRS, CDR2 YFSETQ. This CDR3 has 15 residues. The table came from immunoSEQ multiplex PCR; TCRdb's copy has only in-frame clones and leaves some out. The repertoire includes roughly 2.1 million clones, about 93% of them detected once, and over 1.5% sits in the top ten. This chain links TRBV5-1 with TRBJ2-7; perhaps TRBD2 as D (6 bases). The TCR comes from a man younger than 30 in good health. Some clones in this sample may be carry-over from other donors' samples. The sample comprised naive CD8+ T cells from PBMCs. The DNA of the CDR3 is TGCGCCAGCAGCTTGGAGGCGGGAATGGGCTACGAGCAGTACTTC. Translated, it gives CASSLEAGMGYEQYF.